The clone carrying this T cell receptor (beta chain) was seen ten or more times. Building the TCR beta libraries relied on iRepertoire HTBI primers, and CDR3 regions underwent Arm-PCR. TCRdb processed the multiplex PCR reads anew with MiXCR; each CDR3 protein has one entry. The sample records 350,000 to 550,000 distinct CDR3 sequences, around 17% being singletons. Per the germline V gene, CDR1 is DFQATT and CDR2 is SNEGSKA (reference sequence). Losses at the gene ends were 2 bases for V and 7 bases for J; bases not matched to a gene: 7. CDR3 length: 14 amino acids. The data originate from a study of regulatory T cells in long-lasting Graves disease. Stated time point: newly diagnosed GD, antithyroid drugs for less than 3 months. From PBMCs, RNA was extracted and then used to make the TCR library. These same records also appear under a second study, on T cells in Graves' hyperthyroidism and ophthalmopathy.

This receptor was obtained from a woman younger than 35 with Graves disease. Here the sequenced sample was peripheral blood mononuclear cells (PBMCs), taken at new diagnosis, from a patient treated with antithyroid drugs. The chain has TRBV20-1 and TRBJ1-2; 10 nucleotides match TRBD1. The CDR3 protein is CSARKADRGLGYTF. CDR3 DNA: TGCAGTGCTAGAAAAGCCGACAGGGGGCTTGGCTACACCTTC.